These 29 T cell receptor beta chains originate from one sample sequenced in a study of T cell changes during pregnancy in multiple sclerosis. The data were produced by immunoSEQ multiplex PCR, yet TCRdb's version contains in-frame clones alone and is incomplete. Of about 71,000 clones in the sample, approximately 90% were seen once. The material sequenced was peripheral blood, taken in the third trimester of pregnancy. Receptors originate from a female donor with multiple sclerosis, enrolled in a pregnancy study.

The chain carries TRBV5-1 and TRBJ2-3, with 11 bases that match TRBD2. The germline gives CDR1 SGHRS, CDR2 YFSETQ. The CDR3 spans 17 residues. With 4 bases clipped from V and 3 bases from J, the junction kept 10 bases outside the gene matches. The CDR3 coding sequence is TGCGCCAGCAGCCACGGGGCTAGCGGGAGGAGGACAGATACGCAGTATTTT. Its translation: CASSHGASGRRTDTQYF.

The chain couples TRBV6-5 to TRBJ2-7, with 9 nucleotides matching TRBD1. V lost 6 bases and J lost 3; bases outside the gene matches: 6. Germline CDR1 is MNHEY and CDR2 is SVGAGI. CDR3 length: 14 residues. The CDR3 sequence: CASRPTGGGYEQYF. The CDR3 DNA is TGTGCCAGCAGACCCACAGGGGGCGGCTACGAGCAGTACTTC.

V gene TRBV29-1 combines with J gene TRBJ2-3; D is perhaps TRBD1 (5 bases). The V gene lost 5 bases and the J gene lost 4 bases, with 13 bases spanning the gap. Germline V CDR1 and CDR2: SQVTM, ANQGSEA. The CDR3 is 13 amino acids. This CDR3 reads CSVLDKVPDTQYF. CDR3 nucleotides: TGCAGCGTTCTGGACAAGGTCCCAGATACGCAGTATTTT.

V and J are TRBV2 and TRBJ2-7; 7 positions match TRBD1. V was clipped by 5 bases and J by 5 bases; unmatched bases: 3. The germline V gene encodes CDR1 SNHLY and CDR2 FYNNEI. The CDR3 consists of 12 residues. The CDR3 sequence is CASSMTGHEQYF. The CDR3, as DNA: TGTGCCAGCAGTATGACAGGGCACGAGCAGTACTTC.

The chain has TRBV6-1 and TRBJ1-1, with a tentative D call TRBD1 (6 bases). The CDR3 runs to 14 residues. The germline gives CDR1 MNHNS, CDR2 SASEGT. Trimming shortened V by 5 bases and J by 6 bases, and 16 bases separated the two germline ends. The CDR3 bases are TGTGCCAGCAGTCTACAACAGGGTTTAGCTGAAGCTTTCTTT. Translated, it gives CASSLQQGLAEAFF.

The chain couples TRBV18 to TRBJ1-2, with a weak D call TRBD1 (6 bases). Germline CDR1 is KGHSH and CDR2 is LQKENI. The CDR3 sequence is 13 residues long. V lost 3 bases, J lost 7 bases, and 12 bases lay in between. CDR3 nucleotide sequence: TGTGCCAGCTCACCTCGACAGGATCTTGGCTACACCTTC. This translates into CASSPRQDLGYTF.

A note on this clone: The junction does not match germline at one end; this may be a read error. J is TRBJ1-5 and V is TRBV19; TRBD1 matches at 8 bases. The CDR3 is 16 residues long. Per germline, CDR1 LNHDA and CDR2 SQIVND (reference sequence). CDR3 loop: CASSFQGAGGNQSQHF. In nucleotides, the CDR3 is TGTGCCAGTAGTTTCCAGGGGGCTGGGGGCAATCAGTCCCAGCATTTT.

J is TRBJ1-1 and V is TRBV19, with D uncertain. V lost 0 bases and J 4 bases, leaving 6 bases between the germline ends. The CDR3 extends over 13 amino acids. Germline-derived CDR1 and CDR2 are LNHDA and SQIVND (reference sequence). The CDR3 spells CASSIDPSTEAFF. CDR3 bases: TGTGCCAGTAGTATAGATCCATCCACTGAAGCTTTCTTT.

The genes are TRBV5-4 and TRBJ1-2; TRBD1 matches 9 bases. Germline CDR1 is SGHNT and CDR2 is YYREEE (reference sequence). V lost 0 bases to trimming and J lost 4 bases; unmatched junction nucleotides: 7. The CDR3 is made up of 16 amino acids. The CDR3 loop is CASSLAGQGNSYGYTF. CDR3 in DNA: TGTGCCAGCAGCTTGGCGGGACAGGGTAATTCCTATGGCTACACCTTC.

The chain links TRBV28 to TRBJ2-7; 7 bases are a match to TRBD2. Per the germline V gene, CDR1 is MDHEN and CDR2 is SYDVKM. This CDR3 is built from 17 residues. V gave up 4 bases and J gave up 6 bases; unmatched junction bases: 18. The chain's CDR3 is CASSSPTTGTKFSEQYF. The CDR3 DNA reads as TGTGCCAGCAGTTCGCCCACGACCGGGACTAAATTCTCCGAGCAGTACTTC.

The chain combines TRBV6-1 with TRBJ2-7; 7 bases match TRBD2. The junction had 8 bases not matched to a gene; V was cut back by 6 bases and J by 0 bases. Germline values: CDR1 MNHNS, CDR2 SASEGT. The CDR3 sequence is 15 residues long. The chain's CDR3 is CASSARGGSSYEQYF. CDR3 in DNA: TGTGCCAGCAGCGCGCGGGGAGGGAGCTCCTACGAGCAGTACTTC.

CDR3 coding DNA: TGTGCCAGCAGGGCTATAGCGGGAGGCTCGAGGTCCTACAATGAGCAGTTCTTC. This translates into CASRAIAGGSRSYNEQFF. This chain uses TRBV28 with TRBJ2-1; TRBD2 agrees at 10 bases. With 6 bases clipped from V and 1 base from J, the junction kept 12 bases outside the gene matches. The germline gives CDR1 MDHEN, CDR2 SYDVKM. The CDR3 consists of 18 residues.

The chain links TRBV28 to TRBJ1-5; D gene ambiguous. Deletions cut 6 bases from V and 0 bases from J, with 21 bases between. This CDR3 spans 18 amino acids. From germline, CDR1 is MDHEN and CDR2 SYDVKM. CDR3 region: CASRSYGGRSLSNQPQHF. Written as DNA, the CDR3 is TGTGCCAGCAGGAGTTACGGTGGCAGGTCGCTTAGCAATCAGCCCCAGCATTTT.

The J gene is TRBJ2-5, the V gene TRBV11-1; 13 bases are shared with TRBD2. The CDR3 totals 17 residues. Germline values: CDR1 SGHAT, CDR2 FQDESV (reference sequence). V shed 5 bases, J shed 1 base, and the junction held 7 bases outside the gene matches. CDR3 sequence (DNA): TGTGCCAGCAGCCTGCGGACTAGCGGGAGTCTCCAAGAGACCCAGTACTTC. Protein product: CASSLRTSGSLQETQYF.

V usage is TRBV6-5 and J usage is TRBJ2-5; TRBD2 matches 11 bases. There are 15 residues in the CDR3. CDR1 is MNHEY, CDR2 SVGAGI, per germline. Trimming at V came to 6 bases and at J to 4 bases, leaving 7 bases not matched to a gene. The CDR3 protein is CASRVAGGLAETQYF. Written as DNA, the CDR3 is TGTGCCAGCAGGGTAGCGGGAGGGCTGGCAGAGACCCAGTACTTC.

The genes are TRBV2 and TRBJ2-1, with D possibly being TRBD2 (6 bases). Per germline, CDR1 SNHLY and CDR2 FYNNEI. With 4 bases removed from V and 0 bases from J, the gap between germline ends came to 19 bases. CDR3 size: 18 residues. CDR3 sequence: CASSANSQLSGSYNEQFF. For the CDR3, the DNA is TGTGCCAGCAGTGCAAATTCTCAACTTAGCGGCTCCTACAATGAGCAGTTCTTC.

This chain joins TRBV7-9 and TRBJ2-3; D possibly corresponds to TRBD2 (6 bases). Trimming removed 5 bases at V and 2 bases at J, with 17 bases between. The CDR3 has 16 residues. CDR1 is SEHNR and CDR2 is FQNEAQ in the germline V gene (reference sequence). The CDR3 is CASSDSGGVSTDTQYF. The CDR3 nucleotides read TGTGCCAGCAGCGACTCCGGGGGAGTCTCCACAGATACGCAGTATTTT.

The rearrangement joins TRBV5-1 to TRBJ2-2; 9 nucleotides match TRBD2. In germline, CDR1 is SGHRS, CDR2 YFSETQ. CDR3 length equals 15 residues. The J segment lost 1 base and the V segment lost 4 bases, leaving 2 bases of the junction unmatched. The CDR3 loop is CASSRTSENTGELFF. As DNA, the CDR3 is TGCGCCAGCAGCCGGACTAGCGAGAACACCGGGGAGCTGTTTTTT.

The chain links TRBV27 to TRBJ2-7, with D perhaps TRBD2 (5 bases). Trimming took 6 bases from V and 6 from J, leaving 24 bases between them. The germline V gene encodes CDR1 MNHEY and CDR2 SMNVEV (reference sequence). The CDR3 consists of 16 residues. The CDR3 loop reads CASRGWSLTSGGEQYF. The CDR3 DNA reads as TGTGCCAGCAGGGGGTGGTCCCTCACCTCAGGAGGCGAGCAGTACTTC.

The chain couples TRBV5-1 to TRBJ2-7, with 11 positions matching TRBD1. The CDR3 totals 14 residues. CDR1 and CDR2 (germline): SGHRS, YFSETQ. The J segment lost 4 bases and the V segment lost 2 bases, leaving 2 bases of the junction unmatched. DNA for the CDR3: TGCGCCAGCAGCTTAGGACAGGGGGCTTACGAGCAGTACTTC. As protein: CASSLGQGAYEQYF.

The chain uses TRBV25-1 and TRBJ1-3, with a tentative D call TRBD1 (5 bases). V lost 0 bases and J 2 bases, leaving 11 bases between the germline ends. The V gene's germline CDR1 is MGHDK and CDR2 SYGVNS. The length of the CDR3 is 16 residues. CDR3 nucleotides: TGTGCCAGCAGTGAATATGAGACAGCAGCTGGAAACACCATATATTTT. Its translation: CASSEYETAAGNTIYF.

The DNA of the CDR3 is TGTGCCAGCACCCCCGGACAGGGAACGTACGAGCAGTACTTC. This encodes CASTPGQGTYEQYF. V is TRBV6-1 and J is TRBJ2-7, with 8 positions matching TRBD1. The V segment lost 7 bases and the J segment 4 bases; nucleotides outside the gene matches: 9. CDR1 and CDR2 from the germline V gene are MNHNS and SASEGT. The CDR3 extends over 14 amino acids.

The chain uses TRBV6-5 and TRBJ1-4, with D maybe TRBD1 (5 bases). Germline CDR1 is MNHEY and CDR2 is SVGAGI. The V end was cut by 5 bases, the J end by 7 bases, with 17 bases between. This CDR3 contains 15 residues. CDR3 DNA: TGTGCCAGCAGTGCCCGACAGTGGGTCGTTGAAAAACTGTTTTTT. The encoded protein is CASSARQWVVEKLFF.

The chain couples TRBV14 to TRBJ2-1; the match to TRBD2 covers 8 bases. V shed 0 bases, J shed 3 bases, and the junction held 4 bases outside the gene matches. The CDR3 is made up of 16 amino acids. CDR1 SGHDN and CDR2 FVKESK come from the germline V gene. The CDR3 nucleotides are TGTGCCAGCAGCCAAGATCCGGGAGGGGGCTACAATGAGCAGTTCTTC. Translated: CASSQDPGGGYNEQFF.

V gene TRBV5-1 combines with J gene TRBJ2-3; 9 bases line up with TRBD1. The junction had 7 bases not matched to a gene; V was cut back by 2 bases and J by 3 bases. The CDR3 sequence is 16 residues long. Germline loops: CDR1 SGHRS, CDR2 YFSETQ. CDR3 nucleotides: TGCGCCAGCAGCTTAACAGGGGGCACGTTTACAGATACGCAGTATTTT. Translated, it gives CASSLTGGTFTDTQYF.

V is TRBV30 and J is TRBJ2-1; 7 bases agree with TRBD1. CDR3 length: 13 residues. Germline V gene sequence: CDR1 GTSNPN, CDR2 SVGIG (reference sequence). With 2 bases clipped from V and 5 bases from J, the junction kept 3 bases outside the gene matches. CDR3 coding DNA: TGTGCCTGGAGTAGACAGGGAAACAATGAGCAGTTCTTC. Translating it yields CAWSRQGNNEQFF.

The CDR3: CASSSDSEKLFF. The CDR3 DNA reads as TGTGCCAGCAGCTCCGACAGTGAAAAACTGTTTTTT. The J gene is TRBJ1-4, the V gene TRBV11-2; possibly TRBD1 for D (5 bases). The CDR3 spans 12 residues. With 4 bases removed from V and 7 bases from J, the gap between germline ends came to 7 bases. CDR1 is SGHAT, CDR2 FQNNGV, per germline.

The chain carries TRBV6-4 and TRBJ1-6; TRBD1 agrees at 10 bases. Germline V gives CDR1 MRHNA, CDR2 SNTAGT. V shed 0 bases and J 7 bases; nucleotides not matched to a gene: 3. This CDR3 is built from 16 residues. CDR3 region: CASSDSGQGVNSPLHF. The CDR3 DNA follows: TGTGCCAGCAGTGACTCCGGACAGGGGGTAAATTCACCCCTCCACTTT.

The gene calls are TRBV7-9 and TRBJ1-1; D is perhaps TRBD1 (5 bases). The germline V gene has CDR1 SEHNR and CDR2 FQNEAQ (reference sequence). Trimming took 2 bases from V and 4 from J, leaving 8 bases between them. This CDR3 has 13 residues. The CDR3 DNA reads as TGTGCCAGCAGCTTAATGGGGGGCACTGAAGCTTTCTTT. Translated, it gives CASSLMGGTEAFF.